This section outlines one TCR beta chain sequence together with its context. Its target is not known. V was cut by 2 bases and J by 0 bases, with 10 bases left in between. The CDR3 is 15 residues long. Germline V gives CDR1 MNHEY, CDR2 SVGAGI. The data belong to a study of cytomegalovirus exposure and HLA in healthy donors. Overall study findings and caveats: A later analysis associated under 20,000 TCR beta sequences with HLA alleles at a 0.05 false discovery rate. Relative to the approximately 660-donor mean, N-insertions were reportedly fewer in an Asian-associated ancestry cluster in a later analysis. Rates of TCR association differed by HLA locus in a later analysis, with DRB1 highest and HLA-C lowest.

The PCR ran on 60 Vbeta and 13 Jbeta primers. Authors' methods: In a later analysis, of tens of millions of unique beta chains, roughly 9.9 million appeared in at least two donors. Assay used: immunoSEQ multiplex PCR; TCRdb lists only in-frame clones, some missing. V and J calls plus clone size are reproduced from that table; the DNA served to infer D and trimming. Altogether about 43,000 clones are present, approximately 47% being singletons, with the ten largest covering 6%. The receptor was derived from a man aged 60 to 69 in good health and CMV-seronegative. The rearrangement joins TRBV6-5 to TRBJ1-2, with a possible D match to TRBD1 (5 bases). The source material was PBMCs. In DNA form, the CDR3 reads TGTGCCAGCAGTTACCAGGGAACGGCTAACTATGGCTACACCTTC. Its protein is CASSYQGTANYGYTF.